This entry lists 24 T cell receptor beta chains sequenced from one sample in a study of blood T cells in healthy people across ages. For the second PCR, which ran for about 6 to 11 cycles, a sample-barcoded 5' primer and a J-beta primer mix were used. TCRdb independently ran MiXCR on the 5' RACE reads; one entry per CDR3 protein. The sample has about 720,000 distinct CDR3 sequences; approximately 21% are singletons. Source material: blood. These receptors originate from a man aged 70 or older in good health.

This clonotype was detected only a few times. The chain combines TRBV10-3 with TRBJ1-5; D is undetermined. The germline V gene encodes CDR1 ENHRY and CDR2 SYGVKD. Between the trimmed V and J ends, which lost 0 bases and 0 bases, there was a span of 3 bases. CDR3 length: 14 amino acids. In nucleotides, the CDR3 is TGTGCCATCAGTGAGTCCACTAGCAATCAGCCCCAGCATTTT. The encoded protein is CAISESTSNQPQHF.

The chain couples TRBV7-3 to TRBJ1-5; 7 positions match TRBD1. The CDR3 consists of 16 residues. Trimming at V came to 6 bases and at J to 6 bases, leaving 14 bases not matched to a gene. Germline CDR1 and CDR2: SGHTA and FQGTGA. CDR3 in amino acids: CASRTSTGAVIQPQHF. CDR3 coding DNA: TGTGCCAGCAGAACATCCACAGGGGCGGTGATTCAGCCCCAGCATTTT. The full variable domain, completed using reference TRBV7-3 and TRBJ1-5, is GAGVSQTPSNKVTEKGKYVELRCDPISGHTALYWYRQSLGQGPEFLIYFQGTGAADDSGLPNDRFFAVRPEGSVSTLKIQRTERGDSAVYLCASRTSTGAVIQPQHFGDGTRLSIL.

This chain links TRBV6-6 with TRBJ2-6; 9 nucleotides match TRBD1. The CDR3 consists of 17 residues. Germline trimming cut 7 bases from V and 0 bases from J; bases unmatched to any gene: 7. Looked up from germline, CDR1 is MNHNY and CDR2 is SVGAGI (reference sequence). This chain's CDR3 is CASKSGQGISGANVLTF. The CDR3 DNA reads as TGTGCCAGCAAGTCGGGACAGGGCATCTCTGGGGCCAACGTCCTGACTTTC.

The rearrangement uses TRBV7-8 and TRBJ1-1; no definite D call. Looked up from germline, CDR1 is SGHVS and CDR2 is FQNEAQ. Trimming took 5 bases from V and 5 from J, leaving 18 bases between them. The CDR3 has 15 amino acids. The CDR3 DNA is TGTGCCAGCAGCCCATCGTTTCAGGTGGGGACTGAAGCTTTCTTT. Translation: CASSPSFQVGTEAFF.

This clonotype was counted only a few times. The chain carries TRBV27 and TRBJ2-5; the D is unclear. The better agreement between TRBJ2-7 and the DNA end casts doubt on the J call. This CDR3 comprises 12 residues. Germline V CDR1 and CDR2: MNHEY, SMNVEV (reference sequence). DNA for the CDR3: TGTGCCAGCGGGTGGAACCCCTACGAGCAGTACTTC. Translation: CASGWNPYEQYF.

The CDR3 spells CASSAGNRAPEAFF. CDR3 in DNA: TGTGCCAGCAGCGCCGGGAACCGGGCCCCTGAAGCTTTCTTT. The genes are TRBV9 and TRBJ1-1, with D unclear. Germline V gives CDR1 SGDLS, CDR2 YYNGEE. This CDR3 is 14 amino acids long. V was clipped by 3 bases and J by 6 bases, with 15 bases between them.

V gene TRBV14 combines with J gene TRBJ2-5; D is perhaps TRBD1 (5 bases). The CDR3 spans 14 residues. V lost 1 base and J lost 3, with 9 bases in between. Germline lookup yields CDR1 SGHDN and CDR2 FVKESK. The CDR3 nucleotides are TGTGCCAGCAGCCAAGGTCGACAGAAAGAGACCCAGTACTTC. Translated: CASSQGRQKETQYF.

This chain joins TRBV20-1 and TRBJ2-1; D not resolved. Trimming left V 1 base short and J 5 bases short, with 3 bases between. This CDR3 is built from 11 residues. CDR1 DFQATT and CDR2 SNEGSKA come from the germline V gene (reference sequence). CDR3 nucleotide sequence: TGCAGTGCTAGAGCCCACAATGAGCAGTTCTTC. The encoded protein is CSARAHNEQFF.

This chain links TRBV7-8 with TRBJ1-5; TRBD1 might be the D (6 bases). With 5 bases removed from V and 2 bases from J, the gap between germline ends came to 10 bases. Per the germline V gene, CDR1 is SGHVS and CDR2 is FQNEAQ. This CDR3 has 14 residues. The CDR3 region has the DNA TGTGCCAGCAGCCGGACAGTCGGCAATCAGCCCCAGCATTTT. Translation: CASSRTVGNQPQHF.

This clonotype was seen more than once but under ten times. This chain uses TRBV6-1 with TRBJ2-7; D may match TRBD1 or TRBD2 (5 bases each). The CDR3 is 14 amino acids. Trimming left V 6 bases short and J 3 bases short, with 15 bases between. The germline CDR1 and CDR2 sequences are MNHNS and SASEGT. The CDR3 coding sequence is TGTGCCAGCAGAGGGACGTCCCTACTCTACGAGCAGTACTTC. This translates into CASRGTSLLYEQYF.

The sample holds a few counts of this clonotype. The CDR3 here is CASSDNRADTQYF. As DNA, the CDR3 is TGCGCCAGCAGCGACAACAGGGCAGATACGCAGTATTTT. The chain uses TRBV5-1 and TRBJ2-3, with a weak D call TRBD1 (6 bases). Between the trimmed V and J ends, which lost 4 bases and 4 bases, there was a span of 10 bases. This CDR3 is built from 13 residues. Germline-derived CDR1 and CDR2 are SGHRS and YFSETQ.

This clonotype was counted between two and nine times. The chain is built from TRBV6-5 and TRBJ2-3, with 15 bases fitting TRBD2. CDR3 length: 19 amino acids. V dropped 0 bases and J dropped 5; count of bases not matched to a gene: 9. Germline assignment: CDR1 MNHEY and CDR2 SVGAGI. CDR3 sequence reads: CASSYSGTSGGYRVDTQYF. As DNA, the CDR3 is TGTGCCAGCAGTTACTCGGGGACTAGCGGGGGGTACCGCGTAGATACGCAGTATTTT.

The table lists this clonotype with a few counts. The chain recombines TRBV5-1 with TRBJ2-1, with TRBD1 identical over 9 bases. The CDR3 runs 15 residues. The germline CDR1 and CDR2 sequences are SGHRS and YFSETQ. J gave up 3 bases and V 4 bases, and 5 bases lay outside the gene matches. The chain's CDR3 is CASSGTGTHYNEQFF. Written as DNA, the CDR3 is TGCGCCAGCAGCGGGACAGGGACACACTACAATGAGCAGTTCTTC.

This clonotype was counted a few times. The CDR3 coding sequence is TGTGCCAGCAGTGGACGCAGGACAGGCAATTCACCCCTCCACTTT. Translating it yields CASSGRRTGNSPLHF. The V gene is TRBV12-3 or TRBV12-4, the J gene TRBJ1-6; TRBD1 matches at 7 bases. V dropped 5 bases and J dropped 7; count of bases not matched to a gene: 8. The CDR3 loop spans 15 amino acids.

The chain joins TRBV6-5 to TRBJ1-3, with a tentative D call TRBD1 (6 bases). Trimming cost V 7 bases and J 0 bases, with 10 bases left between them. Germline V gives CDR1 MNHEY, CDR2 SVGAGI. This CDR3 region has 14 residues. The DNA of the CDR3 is TGTGCCAGCACCACAGGGAGCTCTGGAAACACCATATATTTT. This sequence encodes CASTTGSSGNTIYF.

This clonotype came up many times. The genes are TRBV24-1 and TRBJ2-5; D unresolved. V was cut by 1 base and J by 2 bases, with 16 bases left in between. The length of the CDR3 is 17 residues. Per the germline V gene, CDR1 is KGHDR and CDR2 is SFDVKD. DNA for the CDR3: TGTGCCACCAGTGATTTAGGGTCGCCAGGAGAACAAGAGACCCAGTACTTC. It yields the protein CATSDLGSPGEQETQYF.

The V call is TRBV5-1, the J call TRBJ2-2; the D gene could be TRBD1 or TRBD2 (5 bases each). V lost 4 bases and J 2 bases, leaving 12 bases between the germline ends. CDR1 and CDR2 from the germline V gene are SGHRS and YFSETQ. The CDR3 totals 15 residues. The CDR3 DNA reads TGCGCCAGCAGCAGGGACGGACGAAACACCGGGGAGCTGTTTTTT. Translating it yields CASSRDGRNTGELFF.

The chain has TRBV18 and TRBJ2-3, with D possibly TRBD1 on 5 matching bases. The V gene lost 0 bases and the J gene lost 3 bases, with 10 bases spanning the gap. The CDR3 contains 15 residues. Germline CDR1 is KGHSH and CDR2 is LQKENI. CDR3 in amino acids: CASSPPRQGTDTQYF. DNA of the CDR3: TGTGCCAGCTCACCACCGAGGCAGGGAACAGATACGCAGTATTTT. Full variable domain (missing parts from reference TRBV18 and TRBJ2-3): NAGVMQNPRHLVRRRGQEARLRCSPMKGHSHVYWYRQLPEEGLKFMVYLQKENIIDESGMPKERFSAEFPKEGPSILRIQQVVRGDSAAYFCASSPPRQGTDTQYFGPGTRLTVL.

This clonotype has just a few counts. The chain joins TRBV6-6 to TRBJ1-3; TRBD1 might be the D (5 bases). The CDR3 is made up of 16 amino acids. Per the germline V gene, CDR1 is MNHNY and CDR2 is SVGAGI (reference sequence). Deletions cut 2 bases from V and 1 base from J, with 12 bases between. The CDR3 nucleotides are TGTGCCAGCAGTTACAACAGCCAGGGTTCTGGAAACACCATATATTTT. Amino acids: CASSYNSQGSGNTIYF.

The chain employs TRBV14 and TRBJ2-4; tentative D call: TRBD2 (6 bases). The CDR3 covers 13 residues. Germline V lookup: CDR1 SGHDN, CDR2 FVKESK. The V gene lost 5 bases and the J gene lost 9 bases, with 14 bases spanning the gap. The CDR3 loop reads CASSGRDWSIQYF. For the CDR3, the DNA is TGTGCCAGCAGCGGCCGGGACTGGAGCATTCAGTACTTC.

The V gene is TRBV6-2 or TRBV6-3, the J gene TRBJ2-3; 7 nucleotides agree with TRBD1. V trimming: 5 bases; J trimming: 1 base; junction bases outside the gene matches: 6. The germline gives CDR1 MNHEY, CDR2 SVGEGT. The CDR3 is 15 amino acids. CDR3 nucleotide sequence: TGTGCCAGCAGTGGACAGGCATTCCGCACAGATACGCAGTATTTT. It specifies CASSGQAFRTDTQYF.

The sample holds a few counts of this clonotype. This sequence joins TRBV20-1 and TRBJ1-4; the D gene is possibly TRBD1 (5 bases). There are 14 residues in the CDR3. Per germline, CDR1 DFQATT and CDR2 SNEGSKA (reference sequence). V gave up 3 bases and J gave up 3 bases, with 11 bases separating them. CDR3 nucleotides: TGCAGTGCTAGCCCAGGGTGGGCTAATGAAAAACTGTTTTTT. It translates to CSASPGWANEKLFF.

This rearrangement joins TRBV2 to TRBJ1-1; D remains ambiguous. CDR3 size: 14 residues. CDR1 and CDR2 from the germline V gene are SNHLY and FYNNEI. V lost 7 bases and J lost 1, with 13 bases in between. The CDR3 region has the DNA TGTGCCAGCAACCAAGTTGGCCAGAACACTGAAGCTTTCTTT. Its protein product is CASNQVGQNTEAFF.

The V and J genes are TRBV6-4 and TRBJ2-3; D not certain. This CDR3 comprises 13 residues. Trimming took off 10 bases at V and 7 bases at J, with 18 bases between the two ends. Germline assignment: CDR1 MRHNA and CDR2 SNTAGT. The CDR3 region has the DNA TGTGCCACCCAGCTGGGTCAGAGACATACGCAGTATTTT. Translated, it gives CATQLGQRHTQYF.